The present T cell receptor beta chain was sequenced within a study of graft-versus-host responses after intestinal transplantation. Assay: immunoSEQ multiplex PCR; the TCRdb copy retains only in-frame clones and omits some. The sample has more than 90,000 clones, around 93% seen once. With regard to this clone: What it binds is unknown.

The CDR3 length is 13 residues. CDR1 SGHNT and CDR2 YENEEA come from the germline V gene. The V gene end was trimmed by 8 bases and the J gene end by 5 bases; junction bases not matched to a gene: 6. The clonotype comes from a human donor who received an intestinal transplant. This rearrangement joins TRBV11-3 to TRBJ2-3; 8 nucleotides align to TRBD2. Material: unstimulated CD8+ T cells sorted from spleen or lymph node cells, obtained before intestinal transplant. The DNA for the CDR3 is TGTGCCAGCGGACGGAGCGGGGGAGATACGCAGTATTTT. Residues: CASGRSGGDTQYF.